This T cell receptor beta chain was recovered during a study of CD8+CD57+ T cells in acquired aplastic anemia. The CDR3 contains 14 residues. Trimming took off 0 bases at V and 6 bases at J, with 9 bases between the two ends. The V gene's germline CDR1 is SEHNR and CDR2 FQNEAQ (reference sequence). Genomic DNA served as template for TCR beta VDJ and CDR3 profiling. One entry per CDR3 protein results from TCRdb running MiXCR on the reads. The data hold 180,000 or so distinct CDR3 sequences, with around half observed a single time. As to this clonotype: The conserved phenylalanine or tryptophan normally closing the CDR3 is absent here, so this likely arose from a read error.

The TCR sequence derives from a human donor in good health. The J gene is TRBJ1-5, the V gene TRBV7-9; D remains unclear. The source material was sorted CD4+, CD8+, or CD8+CD57+ T cells (not recorded which) from PBMCs. The CDR3 DNA sequence: TGTGCCAGCAGCTTAGCGGACGGGCCTCAGCCCCAGCATTCT. Its protein is CASSLADGPQPQHS.